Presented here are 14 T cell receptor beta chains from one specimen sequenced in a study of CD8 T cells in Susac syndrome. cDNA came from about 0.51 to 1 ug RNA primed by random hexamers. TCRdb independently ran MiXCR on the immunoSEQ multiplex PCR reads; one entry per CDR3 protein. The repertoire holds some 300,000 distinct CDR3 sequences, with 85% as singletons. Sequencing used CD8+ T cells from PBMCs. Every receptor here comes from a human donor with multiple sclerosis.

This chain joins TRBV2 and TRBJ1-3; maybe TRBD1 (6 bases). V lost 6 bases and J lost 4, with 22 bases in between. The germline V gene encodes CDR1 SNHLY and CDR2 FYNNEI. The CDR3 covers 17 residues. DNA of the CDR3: TGTGCCAGCAGAGGATACAGGGTTTCTCGTGCAGGAAACACCATATATTTT. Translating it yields CASRGYRVSRAGNTIYF. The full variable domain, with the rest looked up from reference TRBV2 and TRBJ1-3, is EPEVTQTPSHQVTQMGQEVILRCVPISNHLYFYWYRQILGQKVEFLVSFYNNEISEKSEIFDDQFSVERPDGSNFTLKIRSTKLEDSAMYFCASRGYRVSRAGNTIYFGEGSWLTVV.

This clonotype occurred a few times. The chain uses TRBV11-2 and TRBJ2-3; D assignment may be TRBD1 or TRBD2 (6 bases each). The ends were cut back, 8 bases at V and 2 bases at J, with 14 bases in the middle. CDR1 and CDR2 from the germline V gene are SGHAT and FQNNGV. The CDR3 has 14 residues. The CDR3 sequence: CASRKGGITDTQYF. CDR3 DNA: TGTGCCAGCCGGAAGGGGGGAATCACAGATACGCAGTATTTT.

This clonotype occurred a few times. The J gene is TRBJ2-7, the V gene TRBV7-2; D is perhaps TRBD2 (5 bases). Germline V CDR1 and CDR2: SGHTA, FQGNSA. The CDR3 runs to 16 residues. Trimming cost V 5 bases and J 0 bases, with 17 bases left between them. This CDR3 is CASSPESGMSSYEQYF. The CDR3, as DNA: TGTGCCAGCAGCCCCGAGAGCGGAATGAGCTCCTACGAGCAGTACTTC.

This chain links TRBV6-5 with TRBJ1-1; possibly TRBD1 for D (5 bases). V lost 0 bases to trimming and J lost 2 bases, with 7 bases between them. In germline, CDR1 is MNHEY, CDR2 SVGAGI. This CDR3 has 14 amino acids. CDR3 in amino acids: CASSYSWDNTEAFF. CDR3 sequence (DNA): TGTGCCAGCAGTTACTCTTGGGACAACACTGAAGCTTTCTTT.

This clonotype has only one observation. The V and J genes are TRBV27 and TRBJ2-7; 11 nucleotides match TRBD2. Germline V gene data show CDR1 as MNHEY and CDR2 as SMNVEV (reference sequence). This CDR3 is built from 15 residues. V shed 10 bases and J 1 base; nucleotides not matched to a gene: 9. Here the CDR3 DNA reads TGTGCCACCCAGTCACTAGCGGGAGAGTCCTACGAGCAGTACTTC. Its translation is CATQSLAGESYEQYF.

The CDR3 nucleotides read TGTGCCAGCAGTTTAGAAGGACTAGCGGGAGTACTCGAGCAGTACTTC. Its protein product is CASSLEGLAGVLEQYF. The chain has TRBV12-3 or TRBV12-4 and TRBJ2-7, with 13 bases aligning to TRBD2. The CDR3 runs 16 residues. Unmatched junction bases numbered 6, after V lost 1 base and J lost 6 bases.

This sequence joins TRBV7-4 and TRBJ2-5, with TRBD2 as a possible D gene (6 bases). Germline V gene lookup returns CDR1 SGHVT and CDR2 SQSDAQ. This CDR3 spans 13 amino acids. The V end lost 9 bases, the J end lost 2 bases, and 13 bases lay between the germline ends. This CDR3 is CASARERQETQYF. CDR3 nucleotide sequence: TGTGCCAGTGCCCGGGAGCGGCAAGAGACCCAGTACTTC.

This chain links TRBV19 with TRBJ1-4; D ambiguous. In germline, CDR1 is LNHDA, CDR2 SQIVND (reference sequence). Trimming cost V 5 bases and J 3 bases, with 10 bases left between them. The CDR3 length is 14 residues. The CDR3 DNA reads TGTGCCAGTAGTTGGATGGGCTCTAATGAAAAACTGTTTTTT. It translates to CASSWMGSNEKLFF.

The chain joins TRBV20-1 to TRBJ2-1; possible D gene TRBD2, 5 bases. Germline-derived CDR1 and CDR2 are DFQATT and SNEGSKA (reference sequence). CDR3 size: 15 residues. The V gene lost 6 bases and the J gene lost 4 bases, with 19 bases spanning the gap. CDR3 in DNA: TGCAGTGCGAGGGCGATATTAGACTCTTACAATGAGCAGTTCTTC. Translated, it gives CSARAILDSYNEQFF.

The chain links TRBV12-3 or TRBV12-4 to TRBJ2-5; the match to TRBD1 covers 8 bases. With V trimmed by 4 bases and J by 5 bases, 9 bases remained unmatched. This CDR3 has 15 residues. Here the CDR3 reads CASSYDRGSLETQYF. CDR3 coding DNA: TGTGCCAGCAGTTATGACAGGGGAAGTTTGGAGACCCAGTACTTC.

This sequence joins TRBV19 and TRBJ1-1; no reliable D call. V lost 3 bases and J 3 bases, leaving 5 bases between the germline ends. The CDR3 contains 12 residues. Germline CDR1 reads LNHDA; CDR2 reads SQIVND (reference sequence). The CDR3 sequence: CASSMGYTEAFF. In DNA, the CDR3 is TGTGCCAGTAGTATGGGCTACACTGAAGCTTTCTTT.

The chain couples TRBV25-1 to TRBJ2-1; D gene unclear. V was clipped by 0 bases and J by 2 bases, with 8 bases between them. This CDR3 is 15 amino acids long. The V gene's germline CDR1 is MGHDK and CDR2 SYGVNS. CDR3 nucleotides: TGTGCCAGCAGTGAATATGGCAGTCCCTACAATGAGCAGTTCTTC. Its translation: CASSEYGSPYNEQFF.

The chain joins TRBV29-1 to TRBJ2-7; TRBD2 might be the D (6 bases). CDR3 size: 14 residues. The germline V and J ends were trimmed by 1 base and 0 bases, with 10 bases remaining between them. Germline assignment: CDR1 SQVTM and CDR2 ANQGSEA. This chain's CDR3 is CSVEGSGSSYEQYF. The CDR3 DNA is TGCAGCGTTGAAGGTAGCGGAAGCTCCTACGAGCAGTACTTC.

As DNA, the CDR3 is TGTGCCAGCACCGCTGAAGTGGAGACCCAGTACTTC. Its protein is CASTAEVETQYF. V gene TRBV11-2 combines with J gene TRBJ2-5; D is uncertain. Germline lookup yields CDR1 SGHAT and CDR2 FQNNGV. Trimming removed 7 bases from V and 5 bases from J, with 11 bases in between. This CDR3 comprises 12 residues.